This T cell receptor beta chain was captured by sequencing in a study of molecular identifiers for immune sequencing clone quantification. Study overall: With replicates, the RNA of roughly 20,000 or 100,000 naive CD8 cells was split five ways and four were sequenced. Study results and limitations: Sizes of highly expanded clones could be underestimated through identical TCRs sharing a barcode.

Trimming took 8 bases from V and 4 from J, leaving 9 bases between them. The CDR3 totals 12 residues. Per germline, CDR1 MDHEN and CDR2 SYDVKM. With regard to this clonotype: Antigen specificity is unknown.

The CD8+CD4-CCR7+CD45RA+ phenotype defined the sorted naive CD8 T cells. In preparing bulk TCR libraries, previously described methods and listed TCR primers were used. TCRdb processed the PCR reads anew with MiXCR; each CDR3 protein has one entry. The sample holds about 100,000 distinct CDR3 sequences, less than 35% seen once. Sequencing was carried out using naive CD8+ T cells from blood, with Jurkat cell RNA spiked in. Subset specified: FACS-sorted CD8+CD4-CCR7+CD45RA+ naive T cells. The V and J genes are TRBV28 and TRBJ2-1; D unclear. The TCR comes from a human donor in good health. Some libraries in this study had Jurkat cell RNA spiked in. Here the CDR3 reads CASSRIYNEQFF. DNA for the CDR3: TGTGCCAGCTCAAGAATATACAATGAGCAGTTCTTC.